This T cell receptor beta chain is from a study of OX40 agonist ivuxolimab in advanced cancers. Findings of the study overall: Nonresponders included some who also had low normalized T-cell clonal expansion. It was not determined which antigens were specifically recognized by the peripheral T cells that had undergone clonal expansion. Average numbers of expanded clones were greater in CD8+ T cells than in CD4+. Within 6 weeks, CD4+ and CD8+ blood T cells expanded clonally at 0.1 to 3.0 mg/kg.

Using immunoSEQ multiplex PCR, the repertoire was profiled, and TCRdb retains in-frame clones only, with some absent. Here the sample spans approximately 40,000 clones, about 80% being singletons. Trimming pared 5 bases from V and 6 bases from J, leaving 14 bases between. This CDR3 is 13 amino acids long. The germline V gene encodes CDR1 SGHTA and CDR2 FQGNSA. This clone came up a few times. Antigen unknown. The TCR sequence derives from an adult with an advanced solid tumor such as melanoma, head and neck, liver or kidney cancer. Sequenced here: CD4+ or CD8+ T cells sorted from blood, sampled in a trial of the OX40 agonist ivuxolimab. This rearrangement joins TRBV7-2 to TRBJ2-7; weak D call: TRBD2 (5 bases). The CDR3 is CASSGPSRVEQYF. In DNA, the CDR3 is TGTGCCAGCAGCGGGCCTAGCCGAGTCGAGCAGTACTTC.